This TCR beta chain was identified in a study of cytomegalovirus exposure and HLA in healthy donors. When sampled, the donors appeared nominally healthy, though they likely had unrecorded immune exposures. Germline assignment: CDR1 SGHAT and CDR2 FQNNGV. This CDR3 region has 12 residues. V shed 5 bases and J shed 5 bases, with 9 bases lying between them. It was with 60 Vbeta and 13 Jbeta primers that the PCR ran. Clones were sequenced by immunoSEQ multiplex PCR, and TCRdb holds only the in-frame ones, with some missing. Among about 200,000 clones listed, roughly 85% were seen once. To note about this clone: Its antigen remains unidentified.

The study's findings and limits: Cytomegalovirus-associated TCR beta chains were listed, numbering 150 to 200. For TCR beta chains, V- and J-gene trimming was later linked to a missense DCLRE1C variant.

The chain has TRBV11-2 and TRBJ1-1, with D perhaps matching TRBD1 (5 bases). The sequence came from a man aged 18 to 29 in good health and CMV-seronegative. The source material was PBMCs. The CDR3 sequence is CASSQRQTEAFF. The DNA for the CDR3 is TGTGCCAGCAGCCAAAGACAGACTGAAGCTTTCTTT.